What follows are 30 T cell receptor beta chains derived from one specimen sequenced in a study of human T cells and chemical hapten exposure. TCRdb redid the calling of the RACE reads with MiXCR, one entry per CDR3 protein. In the table there are more than 60,000 distinct CDR3 sequences, about 9.4% of which are singletons. Time point meaning: patch test 2, 6 weeks after DPC sensitization. The treatment: therapeutic diphenylcyclopropenone sensitization with weekly scalp DPC. Sequencing was performed on whole blood, taken in connection with sensitization to the hapten diphenylcyclopropenone (DPC). Receptors were obtained from a woman in her fifties or sixties with alopecia areata. Some clones in this sample may be carry-over from other donors' samples.

The chain combines TRBV5-4 with TRBJ1-1; 9 nucleotides agree with TRBD1. The length of the CDR3 is 15 residues. Losses at the gene ends were 2 bases for V and 6 bases for J; bases not matched to a gene: 8. Looked up from germline, CDR1 is SGHNT and CDR2 is YYREEE (reference sequence). The CDR3 DNA reads as TGTGCCAGCAGCTTCCGTCTACAGGGGGCCGCTGAAGCTTTCTTT. Its protein is CASSFRLQGAAEAFF.

This clonotype was counted many times. The chain couples TRBV18 to TRBJ1-2; D might be TRBD1 (6 bases). The ends were cut back, 2 bases at V and 6 bases at J, with 13 bases in the middle. This CDR3 has 14 amino acids. From germline, CDR1 is KGHSH and CDR2 LQKENI. The CDR3 reads CASSPLARGNGYTF. The CDR3 nucleotides are TGTGCCAGCTCACCATTGGCCAGGGGAAATGGCTACACCTTC.

This clonotype was seen at least ten times. The chain carries TRBV19 and TRBJ2-1, with D perhaps matching TRBD1 (6 bases). The germline V and J ends were trimmed by 2 bases and 1 base, with 9 bases remaining between them. This CDR3 region has 15 residues. Germline V gives CDR1 LNHDA, CDR2 SQIVND (reference sequence). CDR3 bases: TGTGCCAGTAGTATAACAACAGGGTCCTACAATGAGCAGTTCTTC. It codes for CASSITTGSYNEQFF. The complete variable domain, with remaining parts taken from reference TRBV19 and TRBJ2-1, reads DGGITQSPKYLFRKEGQNVTLSCEQNLNHDAMYWYRQDPGQGLRLIYYSQIVNDFQKGDIAEGYSVSREKKESFPLTVTSAQKNPTAFYLCASSITTGSYNEQFFGPGTRLTVL.

This clonotype was detected ten times or more. This sequence joins TRBV7-6 and TRBJ2-2; 8 bases are shared with TRBD1. CDR3 length: 15 residues. The germline CDR1 and CDR2 sequences are SGHVS and FNYEAQ. J was trimmed by 7 bases and V by 4 bases; bases with no gene match: 8. The CDR3 loop is CASSSIDRGGGELFF. The CDR3 DNA sequence: TGTGCCAGCAGCTCAATCGACAGGGGCGGCGGGGAGCTGTTTTTT. The full variable domain, with the rest looked up from reference TRBV7-6 and TRBJ2-2, is GAGVSQSPRYKVTKRGQDVALRCDPISGHVSLYWYRQALGQGPEFLTYFNYEAQQDKSGLPNDRFSAERPEGSISTLTIQRTEQRDSAMYRCASSSIDRGGGELFFGEGSRLTVL.

This clonotype appeared many times. The chain combines TRBV27 with TRBJ1-4; 10 nucleotides match TRBD1. V shed 4 bases and J 4 bases; nucleotides not matched to a gene: 9. The germline V gene has CDR1 MNHEY and CDR2 SMNVEV (reference sequence). The CDR3 runs to 17 residues. The CDR3: CASSSGAWDRGNEKLFF. The CDR3, as DNA: TGTGCCAGCAGTTCCGGAGCATGGGACAGGGGTAATGAAAAACTGTTTTTT. Together with reference TRBV27 and TRBJ1-4, the CDR3 gives the full variable domain: EAQVTQNPRYLITVTGKKLTVTCSQNMNHEYMSWYRQDPGLGLRQIYYSMNVEVTDKGDVPEGYKVSRKEKRNFPLILESPSPNQTSLYFCASSSGAWDRGNEKLFFGSGTQLSVL.

With respect to this clonotype: It may be a read error: a sequence one base away is much more abundant. This chain uses TRBV27 with TRBJ1-1; D ambiguous. CDR1 is MNHEY and CDR2 is SMNVEV in the germline V gene (reference sequence). The CDR3 consists of 14 residues. V lost 3 bases to trimming and J lost 8 bases, with 16 bases between them. The CDR3 here is CASSLTHSRGEAFF. DNA for the CDR3: TGTGCCAGCAGTTTGACCCACAGCCGGGGAGAAGCTTTCTTT.

The V and J genes are TRBV5-1 and TRBJ2-5; 7 bases align to TRBD1. Germline trimming cut 4 bases from V and 2 bases from J; bases unmatched to any gene: 5. This CDR3 has 14 amino acids. Germline CDR1 is SGHRS and CDR2 is YFSETQ. CDR3 DNA sequence: TGCGCCAGCAGCGAAGACAGGGTTCAAGAGACCCAGTACTTC. It encodes CASSEDRVQETQYF.

This clonotype was detected ten times or more. This chain uses TRBV29-1 with TRBJ2-3; 8 bases line up with TRBD2. The CDR3 consists of 15 residues. The germline V gene has CDR1 SQVTM and CDR2 ANQGSEA. Trimming removed 2 bases from V and 1 base from J; junction bases left unmatched: 5. The CDR3 reads CSVERIAGRTDTQYF. The CDR3, as DNA: TGCAGCGTTGAAAGGATAGCGGGACGCACAGATACGCAGTATTTT.

V is TRBV28 and J is TRBJ2-7, with TRBD1 matching over 8 bases. Unmatched junction bases numbered 13, after V lost 2 bases and J lost 7 bases. The CDR3 is 16 amino acids. The germline gives CDR1 MDHEN, CDR2 SYDVKM. CDR3 sequence reads: CASSLRPGQGQREQYF. CDR3 nucleotides: TGTGCCAGCAGTTTACGCCCCGGACAGGGCCAAAGGGAGCAGTACTTC. The full variable domain, its missing parts supplied by reference TRBV28 and TRBJ2-7, is DVKVTQSSRYLVKRTGEKVFLECVQDMDHENMFWYRQDPGLGLRLIYFSYDVKMKEKGDIPEGYSVSREKKERFSLILESASTNQTSMYLCASSLRPGQGQREQYFGPGTRLTVT.

The V call is TRBV3-1, the J call TRBJ1-3; possible D gene TRBD1, 5 bases. Trimming took 1 base from V and 2 from J, leaving 15 bases between them. The CDR3 loop spans 17 amino acids. Per the germline V gene, CDR1 is LGHDT and CDR2 is YNNKEL (reference sequence). This CDR3 is CASSQVPMGGTGNTIYF. CDR3 coding DNA: TGTGCCAGCAGCCAAGTACCGATGGGGGGTACTGGAAACACCATATATTTT.

This clonotype was counted ten times or more. The chain recombines TRBV10-3 with TRBJ2-3; tentatively, D is TRBD2 (5 bases). The CDR3 totals 14 residues. Trimming removed 0 bases at V and 4 bases at J, with 8 bases between. Germline assignment: CDR1 ENHRY and CDR2 SYGVKD. The CDR3 reads CAISESRDADTQYF. For the CDR3, the DNA is TGTGCCATCAGTGAGTCCCGGGATGCAGATACGCAGTATTTT.

This clonotype came up a few times. The rearrangement joins TRBV11-2 to TRBJ2-7; no firm D call. V lost 3 bases to trimming and J lost 12 bases, with 21 bases between them. This CDR3 contains 14 residues. Germline CDR1 SGHAT, CDR2 FQNNGV. Here the CDR3 DNA reads TGTGCCAGCAGCTTGGTTTTTACGGCCGAAGGAAGGTACTTC. Translating it yields CASSLVFTAEGRYF.

In this sample, this clonotype turned up many times. V is TRBV7-9 and J is TRBJ1-1; D gene unclear. Germline V gene lookup returns CDR1 SEHNR and CDR2 FQNEAQ (reference sequence). V shed 5 bases and J shed 0 bases, with 10 bases lying between them. CDR3 size: 14 residues. The CDR3 DNA is TGTGCCAGCAGCAAGGAAAAATTGAACACTGAAGCTTTCTTT. This encodes CASSKEKLNTEAFF.

This clonotype was found a few times. This sequence joins TRBV19 and TRBJ2-4; 11 bases fit TRBD1. This CDR3 has 14 amino acids. V shed 5 bases, J shed 6 bases, and the junction held 3 bases outside the gene matches. Germline-derived CDR1 and CDR2 are LNHDA and SQIVND (reference sequence). The CDR3 is CASSVGQGANIQYF. The CDR3 bases are TGTGCCAGTAGTGTCGGACAGGGGGCAAACATTCAGTACTTC. The full variable domain, rest sourced from reference TRBV19 and TRBJ2-4, is DGGITQSPKYLFRKEGQNVTLSCEQNLNHDAMYWYRQDPGQGLRLIYYSQIVNDFQKGDIAEGYSVSREKKESFPLTVTSAQKNPTAFYLCASSVGQGANIQYFGAGTRLSVL.

This clonotype occurred a few times. This chain joins TRBV5-4 and TRBJ1-2; the D gene is possibly TRBD1 (5 bases). Looked up from germline, CDR1 is SGHNT and CDR2 is YYREEE (reference sequence). The CDR3 length is 15 residues. V lost 0 bases and J lost 4, with 13 bases in between. CDR3: CASSLDPGHVYGYTF. The CDR3 bases are TGTGCCAGCAGCTTGGATCCAGGACACGTCTATGGCTACACCTTC.

This clonotype has ten or more counts. The chain recombines TRBV6-1 with TRBJ2-1, with TRBD1 matching 9 bases. In germline, CDR1 is MNHNS, CDR2 SASEGT. The CDR3 has 13 residues. V gave up 9 bases and J gave up 7 bases; unmatched junction bases: 7. CDR3 coding DNA: TGTGCCAGTACCGGGACAGGGCTAAATGAGCAGTTCTTC. Protein: CASTGTGLNEQFF.

This clonotype turned up a few times. The chain carries TRBV29-1 and TRBJ1-1; D ambiguous. V gave up 2 bases and J gave up 4 bases, with 23 bases separating them. Germline loops: CDR1 SQVTM, CDR2 ANQGSEA. CDR3 length equals 17 residues. CDR3 bases: TGCAGCGTTGAACCGGAGAGGAGAGGTATCGAGTCCACTGAAGCTTTCTTT. Amino acids: CSVEPERRGIESTEAFF.

The rearrangement uses TRBV5-1 and TRBJ2-3, with D possibly TRBD2 on 5 matching bases. The CDR3 has 14 amino acids. Trimming cost V 5 bases and J 6 bases, with 16 bases left between them. The germline CDR1 and CDR2 sequences are SGHRS and YFSETQ. The CDR3 here is CASRERTLTDTQYF. The CDR3 bases are TGCGCCAGCAGAGAGCGGACCCTCACGGATACGCAGTATTTT.

The chain couples TRBV20-1 to TRBJ2-1; TRBD2 aligns across 11 bases. The J segment lost 6 bases and the V segment lost 1 base, leaving 8 bases of the junction unmatched. This CDR3 is 16 amino acids long. Germline assignment: CDR1 DFQATT and CDR2 SNEGSKA (reference sequence). CDR3 region: CSARAPLAGGGNEQFF. In DNA, the CDR3 is TGCAGTGCTAGAGCTCCCTTAGCGGGAGGGGGCAATGAGCAGTTCTTC.

This clonotype was seen a handful of times. The V call is TRBV7-6, the J call TRBJ2-5, with D uncertain. CDR3 length equals 13 residues. Trimming took 5 bases from V and 5 from J, leaving 12 bases between them. Germline loops: CDR1 SGHVS, CDR2 FNYEAQ. The CDR3 reads CASSAWVGETQYF. In nucleotides, the CDR3 is TGTGCCAGCAGCGCCTGGGTCGGGGAGACCCAGTACTTC.

The chain combines TRBV11-2 with TRBJ2-5; no clear D. The V gene lost 0 bases and the J gene lost 1 base, with 6 bases spanning the gap. Looked up from germline, CDR1 is SGHAT and CDR2 is FQNNGV. CDR3 length equals 14 residues. Here the CDR3 reads CASSLDRFQETQYF. The CDR3, as DNA: TGTGCCAGCAGCTTAGACCGCTTCCAAGAGACCCAGTACTTC.

This clonotype was seen many times. J is TRBJ2-1 and V is TRBV6-2 or TRBV6-3; TRBD2 matches 13 bases. The ends lost 2 bases at V and 2 bases at J; junction bases unmatched: 3. Looked up from germline, CDR1 is MNHEY and CDR2 is SVGEGT. The CDR3 totals 17 residues. CDR3 amino acids: CASSYGLAGAAYNEQFF. The CDR3, as DNA: TGTGCCAGCAGTTACGGACTAGCGGGAGCGGCCTACAATGAGCAGTTCTTC.

This clonotype was seen repeatedly, ten times or more. The genes are TRBV5-4 and TRBJ2-3; 11 bases agree with TRBD2. J gave up 4 bases and V 4 bases, and 11 bases lay outside the gene matches. The germline V gene encodes CDR1 SGHNT and CDR2 YYREEE (reference sequence). This CDR3 spans 17 amino acids. CDR3 in amino acids: CASSKPLAGVQSDTQYF. The CDR3 region has the DNA TGTGCCAGCAGCAAACCACTAGCGGGAGTGCAATCAGATACGCAGTATTTT.

The table lists this clonotype with many counts. The chain uses TRBV30 and TRBJ2-4, with TRBD2 identical over 13 bases. V trimming: 2 bases; J trimming: 6 bases; junction bases outside the gene matches: 10. The CDR3 has 17 amino acids. The germline gives CDR1 GTSNPN, CDR2 SVGIG (reference sequence). Here the CDR3 reads CAWSLWTSGRSRNIQYF. CDR3 DNA: TGTGCCTGGAGTCTCTGGACTAGCGGGAGATCTAGAAACATTCAGTACTTC.

This clonotype was counted at least ten times. The chain joins TRBV7-8 to TRBJ2-3; D remains ambiguous. V dropped 4 bases and J dropped 5 bases, with 4 bases sitting between them. This CDR3 comprises 11 residues. Germline values: CDR1 SGHVS, CDR2 FQNEAQ. CDR3 protein: CASSSEDTQYF. CDR3 DNA: TGTGCCAGCAGCTCTGAAGATACGCAGTATTTT.

V is TRBV29-1 and J is TRBJ1-1; D not resolved. The germline V and J ends were trimmed by 7 bases and 5 bases, with 11 bases remaining between them. CDR3 length: 11 residues. Germline lookup yields CDR1 SQVTM and CDR2 ANQGSEA. This chain's CDR3 is CSANRWTEAFF. As DNA, the CDR3 is TGCAGCGCTAACCGATGGACTGAAGCTTTCTTT. The variable domain in full, completed from reference TRBV29-1 and TRBJ1-1, reads SAVISQKPSRDICQRGTSLTIQCQVDSQVTMMFWYRQQPGQSLTLIATANQGSEATYESGFVIDKFPISRPNLTFSTLTVSNMSPEDSSIYLCSANRWTEAFFGQGTRLTVV.

V is TRBV18 and J is TRBJ1-3, with D perhaps matching TRBD1 (6 bases). This CDR3 spans 16 amino acids. The V end lost 2 bases, the J end lost 4 bases, and 15 bases lay between the germline ends. The germline V gene encodes CDR1 KGHSH and CDR2 LQKENI. The DNA of the CDR3 is TGTGCCAGCTCACCATCGGGACATCAAACGGGAAACACCATATATTTT. As protein: CASSPSGHQTGNTIYF.

This clonotype was found a few times. This chain connects TRBV27 to TRBJ2-7, with TRBD2 matching 10 bases. Looked up from germline, CDR1 is MNHEY and CDR2 is SMNVEV (reference sequence). CDR3 length equals 16 residues. V dropped 9 bases and J dropped 7; count of bases not matched to a gene: 18. The CDR3 nucleotides read TGTGCCAGTGTTCCCTTAGCGGGAGGTTTTGTTGGGGAGCAGTACTTC. As protein: CASVPLAGGFVGEQYF.

This clonotype appeared many times. CDR3 nucleotide sequence: TGTGCCTGGACATCTCTAGCGGGACTGTATTTT. Amino acids: CAWTSLAGLYF. The genes are TRBV30 and TRBJ2-3; 9 bases fit TRBD2. With V trimmed by 4 bases and J by 14 bases, 7 bases remained unmatched. This CDR3 is built from 11 residues. Germline V gene sequence: CDR1 GTSNPN, CDR2 SVGIG (reference sequence).

This clonotype was found many times. The V call is TRBV29-1, the J call TRBJ2-7; D uncertain. Germline lookup yields CDR1 SQVTM and CDR2 ANQGSEA. V lost 6 bases and J lost 7, with 25 bases in between. The CDR3 runs 15 residues. The CDR3 protein is CSVATIAVSPSEQYF. CDR3 DNA: TGCAGCGTCGCGACCATCGCAGTATCCCCGAGTGAGCAGTACTTC.